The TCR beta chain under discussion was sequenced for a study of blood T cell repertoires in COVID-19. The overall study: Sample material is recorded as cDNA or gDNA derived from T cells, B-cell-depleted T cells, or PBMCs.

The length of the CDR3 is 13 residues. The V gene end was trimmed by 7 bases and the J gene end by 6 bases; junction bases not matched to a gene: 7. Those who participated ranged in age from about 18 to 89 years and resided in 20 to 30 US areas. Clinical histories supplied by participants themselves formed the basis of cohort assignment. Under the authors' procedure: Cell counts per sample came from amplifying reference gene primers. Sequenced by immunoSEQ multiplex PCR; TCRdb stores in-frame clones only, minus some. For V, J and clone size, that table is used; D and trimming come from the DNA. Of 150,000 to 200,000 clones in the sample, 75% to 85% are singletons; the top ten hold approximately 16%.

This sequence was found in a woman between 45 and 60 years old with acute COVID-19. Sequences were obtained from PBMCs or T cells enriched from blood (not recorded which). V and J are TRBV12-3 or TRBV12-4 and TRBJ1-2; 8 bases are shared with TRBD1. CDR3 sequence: CASNRGMEDGYTF. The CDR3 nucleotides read TGTGCCAGCAACAGGGGGATGGAGGATGGCTACACCTTC.